Presented here are 13 T cell receptor beta chains from one specimen sequenced in a study of shared clonotypes between healthy human individuals. Profiled with immunoSEQ multiplex PCR; TCRdb holds only in-frame clones, not every one. This sample has about 670,000 clones, with 72% found just once. The sequencing input was memory CD4+ T cells sorted from blood. Subset specified: CD45RA-negative fraction. The receptors derive from a woman in her twenties or thirties in good health.

CDR3 sequence: CASKRLAGAGYNEQFF. CDR3 DNA: TGTGCCAGCAAGCGGCTAGCGGGAGCAGGATACAATGAGCAGTTCTTC. The chain recombines TRBV27 with TRBJ2-1; 10 bases are shared with TRBD2. The CDR3 runs to 16 residues. V shed 7 bases, J shed 4 bases, and the junction held 10 bases outside the gene matches. Germline-derived CDR1 and CDR2 are MNHEY and SMNVEV (reference sequence).

V gene TRBV2 combines with J gene TRBJ1-5; 8 nucleotides line up with TRBD1. CDR3 length: 15 amino acids. The germline gives CDR1 SNHLY, CDR2 FYNNEI. J gave up 5 bases and V 7 bases, and 10 bases lay outside the gene matches. The CDR3 coding sequence is TGTGCCAGCACCTCCAGGACAGGGCGGGATCAGCCCCAGCATTTT. As protein: CASTSRTGRDQPQHF.

The V call is TRBV7-8, the J call TRBJ2-1; 8 positions agree with TRBD1. Germline values: CDR1 SGHVS, CDR2 FQNEAQ. This CDR3 has 13 residues. V lost 5 bases, J lost 9 bases, and 6 bases stayed unmatched. CDR3 nucleotide sequence: TGTGCCAGCAGCGTCCGACAGGGGAGTGAGCAGTTCTTC. Its protein is CASSVRQGSEQFF.

The chain couples TRBV19 to TRBJ2-7; TRBD1 matches at 12 bases. CDR3 size: 16 residues. Germline CDR1 is LNHDA and CDR2 is SQIVND (reference sequence). Trimming removed 3 bases from V and 5 bases from J; junction bases left unmatched: 8. CDR3 sequence reads: CASSIGRDRGLHEQYF. CDR3 in DNA: TGTGCCAGTAGTATCGGTCGGGACAGGGGGCTCCACGAGCAGTACTTC. The complete variable domain, with remaining parts taken from reference TRBV19 and TRBJ2-7, reads DGGITQSPKYLFRKEGQNVTLSCEQNLNHDAMYWYRQDPGQGLRLIYYSQIVNDFQKGDIAEGYSVSREKKESFPLTVTSAQKNPTAFYLCASSIGRDRGLHEQYFGPGTRLTVT.

The gene calls are TRBV6-5 and TRBJ2-7, with D possibly TRBD1 on 8 matching bases. The V gene lost 2 bases and the J gene lost 6 bases, with 11 bases spanning the gap. This CDR3 has 13 amino acids. Germline loops: CDR1 MNHEY, CDR2 SVGAGI. CDR3: CASSYTGGVEQYF. CDR3 in DNA: TGTGCCAGCAGTTACACAGGGGGGGTCGAGCAGTACTTC.

This sequence joins TRBV7-8 and TRBJ2-1, with D possibly TRBD2 on 6 matching bases. Trimming left V 4 bases short and J 7 bases short, with 14 bases between. Germline V gene data show CDR1 as SGHVS and CDR2 as FQNEAQ. The CDR3 has 14 residues. The CDR3 coding sequence is TGTGCCAGCAGCTGGGGCGGGAAAACGAATGAGCAGTTCTTC. It specifies CASSWGGKTNEQFF.

At least ten counts were recorded for this clone. This chain connects TRBV19 to TRBJ1-4; perhaps TRBD1 as D (5 bases). CDR1 is LNHDA, CDR2 SQIVND, per germline (reference sequence). V lost 4 bases and J lost 7, with 28 bases in between. The CDR3 length is 19 residues. The CDR3 nucleotides are TGTGCCAGTAGTAAAAGATCAGGGTATGCAACCTTAATCGGTGAAAAACTGTTTTTT. Encoded protein: CASSKRSGYATLIGEKLFF.

The chain couples TRBV2 to TRBJ2-3, with D unresolved. Germline CDR1 and CDR2: SNHLY and FYNNEI. The CDR3 length is 14 residues. Trimming removed 6 bases at V and 3 bases at J, with 13 bases between. As DNA, the CDR3 is TGTGCCAGCAGCGACGTCAGAAGGACAGATACGCAGTATTTT. Translating it yields CASSDVRRTDTQYF.

J is TRBJ2-7 and V is TRBV11-2; TRBD1 aligns across 7 bases. CDR1 and CDR2 (germline): SGHAT, FQNNGV. V dropped 5 bases and J dropped 3; count of bases not matched to a gene: 13. This CDR3 region has 16 residues. The CDR3 coding sequence is TGTGCCAGCAGCCTCCAGGGGGTGACGGGCAACTACGAGCAGTACTTC. Translated, it gives CASSLQGVTGNYEQYF.

This chain uses TRBV14 with TRBJ2-7; no firm D call. The V gene lost 0 bases and the J gene lost 7 bases, with 10 bases spanning the gap. The CDR3 covers 13 residues. Germline V gene data show CDR1 as SGHDN and CDR2 as FVKESK. The CDR3 loop reads CASSQDLAREQYF. As DNA, the CDR3 is TGTGCCAGCAGCCAAGATCTGGCTAGGGAGCAGTACTTC.

V usage is TRBV25-1 and J usage is TRBJ2-1; 7 bases agree with TRBD2. There are 14 residues in the CDR3. V was pared by 5 bases and J by 9 bases, with 10 bases of the junction left unmatched. CDR1 is MGHDK, CDR2 SYGVNS, per germline. The DNA for the CDR3 is TGTGCCAGCAGTAGGGAGGGCCGGTTTGGTGAGCAGTTCTTC. As protein: CASSREGRFGEQFF.

The rearrangement links TRBV7-2 to TRBJ1-1; D unclear. The germline V and J ends were trimmed by 5 bases and 5 bases, with 6 bases remaining between them. Germline V CDR1 and CDR2: SGHTA, FQGNSA. The CDR3 extends over 11 amino acids. CDR3 sequence reads: CASSPGTEAFF. DNA for the CDR3: TGTGCCAGCAGCCCGGGGACTGAAGCTTTCTTT.

The chain combines TRBV7-8 with TRBJ2-6; no definite D call. CDR1 and CDR2 from the germline V gene are SGHVS and FQNEAQ. The CDR3 sequence is 15 residues long. Trimming removed 4 bases from V and 4 bases from J, with 11 bases in between. The CDR3 DNA follows: TGTGCCAGCAGCTCTTACACTGGCGGGGCCAACGTCCTGACTTTC. Its protein is CASSSYTGGANVLTF. The full variable domain, with the rest looked up from reference TRBV7-8 and TRBJ2-6, is GAGVSQSPRYKVAKRGQDVALRCDPISGHVSLFWYQQALGQGPEFLTYFQNEAQLDKSGLPSDRFFAERPEGSVSTLKIQRTQQEDSAVYLCASSSYTGGANVLTFGAGSRLTVL.